This T cell receptor beta chain was captured in a study of T cells after yellow fever vaccination. Study observations and caveats: The study noted that FACS-sorted repertoires could contain abundant clonotypes contaminating from the bulk population.

Template-switching 5'RACE yielded the TCR cDNA; a universal primer site and UMIs were added in the process. From the 5' RACE reads, TCRdb called clonotypes with MiXCR, one entry per CDR3 protein. The sample includes hundreds of thousands of distinct CDR3 sequences, about 19% of them seen just once. A few counts support this clonotype. The target antigen is unknown. Material: PBMCs, obtained before the yellow fever booster vaccination. This receptor was obtained from a man between 18 and 35 years old who received the YFV17D yellow fever vaccine.

The CDR3 sequence is CSARVGTSGVDTQYF. The DNA of the CDR3 is TGCAGTGCTAGAGTAGGGACTAGCGGGGTTGATACGCAGTATTTT. The chain employs TRBV20-1 and TRBJ2-3; 13 nucleotides line up with TRBD2. Germline V gene data show CDR1 as DFQATT and CDR2 as SNEGSKA (reference sequence). This CDR3 contains 15 residues. The trim removed 1 base at V and 6 bases at J, leaving 4 bases unmatched.